These 30 T cell receptor beta chains share one sample of origin, sequenced in a study of T cell repertoires in aging, cancer and after chemotherapy. TRB rearrangements spanning V, D and J were amplified using mixed TRB-A/B primers. MiXCR, run by TCRdb on the multiplex PCR reads, gives a single entry per CDR3 protein. The sample records roughly 4,500 distinct CDR3 sequences, approximately 40% being singletons. Peripheral blood genomic DNA, not sorted cells or RNA, was the template. Material for sequencing was blood. Receptors were obtained from a human donor with a blood cancer.

This sequence joins TRBV14 and TRBJ2-1; 8 positions match TRBD2. The CDR3 has 18 amino acids. Per germline, CDR1 SGHDN and CDR2 FVKESK. The ends lost 4 bases at V and 7 bases at J; junction bases unmatched: 18. This CDR3 reads CASSLNSFYAGGTNEQFF. The CDR3 DNA reads as TGTGCCAGCAGCCTTAACTCCTTCTACGCGGGAGGAACGAATGAGCAGTTCTTC.

By its share, this clonotype is medium-sized (0.01 to 0.1%). This chain joins TRBV18 and TRBJ2-3; D call uncertain. This CDR3 comprises 11 residues. Trimming took 2 bases from V and 6 from J, leaving 3 bases between them. Germline V CDR1 and CDR2: KGHSH, LQKENI. This CDR3 is CASSPIDTQYF. The CDR3 nucleotides read TGTGCCAGCTCACCAATTGATACGCAGTATTTT.

This clonotype ranks as large. The CDR3 DNA sequence: TGCAGCGCCGAGGGGGGACAGAGGTCTGGGGAGCTGTTTTTT. It codes for CSAEGGQRSGELFF. The J gene is TRBJ2-2, the V gene TRBV29-1; a weak D match, TRBD1 (7 bases). Germline V lookup: CDR1 SQVTM, CDR2 ANQGSEA. The CDR3 consists of 14 residues. V was shortened by 7 bases and J by 8 bases, with 20 bases between the two germline ends.

This clonotype was recorded a few times. This chain connects TRBV30 to TRBJ1-2; D gene uncertain. Trimming pared 0 bases from V and 4 bases from J, leaving 6 bases between. This CDR3 spans 12 amino acids. CDR1 and CDR2 (germline): GTSNPN, SVGIG (reference sequence). CDR3 region: CAWSVRTYGYTF. The CDR3 DNA reads as TGTGCCTGGAGTGTAAGGACCTATGGCTACACCTTC. The variable domain in full, completed from reference TRBV30 and TRBJ1-2, reads SQTIHQWPATLVQPVGSPLSLECTVEGTSNPNLYWYRQAAGRGLQLLFYSVGIGQISSEVPQNLSASRPQDRQFILSSKKLLLSDSGFYLCAWSVRTYGYTFGSGTRLTVV.

Judged by abundance, this clonotype is medium-sized (0.01 to 0.1%). The rearrangement joins TRBV6-1 to TRBJ1-6; 8 bases fit TRBD1. The junction had 6 bases not matched to a gene; V was cut back by 0 bases and J by 8 bases. The CDR3 runs 16 residues. Germline V gives CDR1 MNHNS, CDR2 SASEGT. The CDR3 DNA sequence: TGTGCCAGCAGTGAAGCGCCAGGGGGCGTTGATTCACCCCTCCACTTT. Its protein product is CASSEAPGGVDSPLHF.

The chain is built from TRBV6-6 and TRBJ2-1; 15 bases map to TRBD2. The CDR3 runs to 15 residues. Germline V gene lookup returns CDR1 MNHNY and CDR2 SVGAGI (reference sequence). V shed 6 bases and J 7 bases; nucleotides not matched to a gene: 4. CDR3 nucleotides: TGTGCCAGCAGGGGGACTAGCGGGAGGATAAATGAGCAGTTCTTC. Its translation is CASRGTSGRINEQFF.

This chain's CDR3 is CATKGQGLNQPQHF. CDR3 DNA sequence: TGTGCCACCAAGGGACAGGGCCTCAATCAGCCCCAGCATTTT. The V call is TRBV15, the J call TRBJ1-5, with 9 bases identical to TRBD1. CDR3 length: 14 amino acids. Germline CDR1 LNHNV, CDR2 YYDKDF (reference sequence). V was clipped by 7 bases and J by 3 bases; unmatched bases: 4.

This clonotype came up a few times. The V gene is TRBV18, the J gene TRBJ1-2; possible D gene TRBD1, 5 bases. This CDR3 spans 9 amino acids. CDR1 and CDR2 (germline): KGHSH, LQKENI. Trimming stripped 3 bases from V and 12 bases from J, with 5 bases between. CDR3 sequence: CASSPGHTF. In nucleotides, the CDR3 is TGTGCCAGCTCACCGGGGCACACCTTC.

This clonotype is medium-sized (0.01 to 0.1%) in the sample. The chain couples TRBV29-1 to TRBJ2-4; no reliable D call. This CDR3 region has 12 residues. The germline gives CDR1 SQVTM, CDR2 ANQGSEA. V was trimmed by 6 bases and J by 3 bases, leaving 9 bases between them. The DNA of the CDR3 is TGCAGCGTCGTGGACGGCAAAAACATTCAGTACTTC. This sequence encodes CSVVDGKNIQYF.

This clonotype has only a few counts. The chain is built from TRBV6-1 and TRBJ2-7; no firm D call. Germline-derived CDR1 and CDR2 are MNHNS and SASEGT. Trimming pared 1 base from V and 2 bases from J, leaving 15 bases between. The CDR3 has 16 residues. The CDR3 sequence is CASSEDGRLYTYEQYF. The CDR3 nucleotides are TGTGCCAGCAGTGAAGACGGGCGGCTCTACACCTACGAGCAGTACTTC.

This clonotype ranks as large. The chain combines TRBV19 with TRBJ2-1, with 12 bases fitting TRBD2. CDR1 LNHDA and CDR2 SQIVND come from the germline V gene (reference sequence). The CDR3 consists of 16 residues. V lost 9 bases to trimming and J lost 7 bases; unmatched junction nucleotides: 13. CDR3 amino acids: CASHGAGLAGANEQFF. DNA of the CDR3: TGTGCCAGCCACGGGGCGGGACTAGCGGGTGCTAATGAGCAGTTCTTC.

The chain has TRBV7-9 and TRBJ1-4; a possible D gene is TRBD1 (5 bases). With 5 bases removed from V and 7 bases from J, the gap between germline ends came to 11 bases. CDR3 size: 13 residues. Germline V gives CDR1 SEHNR, CDR2 FQNEAQ (reference sequence). In nucleotides, the CDR3 is TGTGCCAGCAGCACTCGGACAACTGAAAAACTGTTTTTT. Encoded protein: CASSTRTTEKLFF.

The gene calls are TRBV30 and TRBJ1-5, with D hard to call. Trimming took off 2 bases at V and 6 bases at J, with 11 bases between the two ends. The germline V gene has CDR1 GTSNPN and CDR2 SVGIG (reference sequence). CDR3 size: 13 residues. As DNA, the CDR3 is TGTGCCTGGAGTCTGAAAGTAGGTCAGCCCCAGCATTTT. It codes for CAWSLKVGQPQHF.

This clonotype has just one count. This rearrangement joins TRBV7-6 to TRBJ2-3, with D perhaps matching TRBD2 (6 bases). V lost 3 bases and J lost 3, with 10 bases in between. Per germline, CDR1 SGHVS and CDR2 FNYEAQ. CDR3 length: 14 residues. The CDR3: CASSFTGGTDTQYF. Written as DNA, the CDR3 is TGTGCCAGCAGCTTCACCGGGGGTACAGATACGCAGTATTTT. Full variable domain (missing parts from reference TRBV7-6 and TRBJ2-3): GAGVSQSPRYKVTKRGQDVALRCDPISGHVSLYWYRQALGQGPEFLTYFNYEAQQDKSGLPNDRFSAERPEGSISTLTIQRTEQRDSAMYRCASSFTGGTDTQYFGPGTRLTVL.

The chain carries TRBV12-3 or TRBV12-4 and TRBJ1-2; D not resolved. CDR3 length: 13 residues. Trimming took 6 bases from V and 4 from J, leaving 12 bases between them. The CDR3 reads CASSSARRYGYTF. Written as DNA, the CDR3 is TGTGCCAGCAGCTCAGCCAGGCGCTATGGCTACACCTTC.

The V gene is TRBV15, the J gene TRBJ2-1; D may match TRBD1 or TRBD2 (5 bases each). V dropped 8 bases and J dropped 6 bases, with 20 bases sitting between them. Per germline, CDR1 LNHNV and CDR2 YYDKDF (reference sequence). The CDR3 loop spans 15 amino acids. The CDR3 here is CATSRGWPPVNEQFF. CDR3 sequence (DNA): TGTGCCACCTCGAGGGGTTGGCCCCCCGTCAATGAGCAGTTCTTC. The full variable domain, its missing parts supplied by reference TRBV15 and TRBJ2-1, is DAMVIQNPRYQVTQFGKPVTLSCSQTLNHNVMYWYQQKSSQAPKLLFHYYDKDFNNEADTPDNFQSRRPNTSFCFLDIRSPGLGDTAMYLCATSRGWPPVNEQFFGPGTRLTVL.

This clonotype is medium-sized (0.01 to 0.1%) in the sample. The rearrangement joins TRBV15 to TRBJ2-2, with a tentative D call TRBD2 (5 bases). The CDR3 has 13 amino acids. The ends were cut back, 7 bases at V and 2 bases at J, with 8 bases in the middle. Germline V gives CDR1 LNHNV, CDR2 YYDKDF (reference sequence). CDR3 in DNA: TGTGCCACCAAAGGAGGAAACACCGGGGAGCTGTTTTTT. Its translation: CATKGGNTGELFF.

This CDR3 is CASSPPGVRTNYGYTF. CDR3 nucleotide sequence: TGTGCCAGCTCACCACCCGGCGTTCGAACTAACTATGGCTACACCTTC. This rearrangement joins TRBV18 to TRBJ1-2; D is unresolved. This CDR3 comprises 16 residues. The V gene lost 0 bases and the J gene lost 0 bases, with 11 bases spanning the gap. CDR1 is KGHSH and CDR2 is LQKENI in the germline V gene.

As concerns this clonotype: The junction does not match germline at one end; this may be a read error. The chain couples TRBV5-6 to TRBJ1-2; D is ambiguous. Germline loops: CDR1 SGHDT, CDR2 YYEEEE. The CDR3 loop spans 12 amino acids. CDR3 DNA: TGTGCCAGCAGCTTGGATTACCTGGGGAAGGACTTC. It yields the protein CASSLDYLGKDF.

This clonotype was counted between two and nine times. This chain connects TRBV5-1 to TRBJ2-1; D uncertain. Germline values: CDR1 SGHRS, CDR2 YFSETQ. The CDR3 runs 15 residues. Between the trimmed V and J ends, which lost 0 bases and 5 bases, there was a span of 12 bases. Written as DNA, the CDR3 is TGCGCCAGCAGCTTGGTATTGGTGGAAAACAATGAGCAGTTCTTC. Protein sequence: CASSLVLVENNEQFF.

This clonotype was picked up a small number of times. The rearrangement uses TRBV6-1 and TRBJ1-1; 7 positions agree with TRBD1. Per the germline V gene, CDR1 is MNHNS and CDR2 is SASEGT. V trimming: 5 bases; J trimming: 1 base; junction bases outside the gene matches: 13. This CDR3 is 17 amino acids long. This CDR3 is CASSPRRGGFENTEAFF. The CDR3 DNA is TGTGCCAGCAGTCCCCGCCGAGGGGGCTTTGAGAACACTGAAGCTTTCTTT.

This clonotype counts as medium-sized. This chain connects TRBV27 to TRBJ2-3; no firm D call. Deletions cut 8 bases from V and 6 bases from J, with 15 bases between. Germline V gene sequence: CDR1 MNHEY, CDR2 SMNVEV (reference sequence). The CDR3 contains 13 residues. The DNA of the CDR3 is TGTGCCAGCTCGTTACTGTCTGGGGATACGCAGTATTTT. It translates to CASSLLSGDTQYF.

The chain is built from TRBV27 and TRBJ1-5; D not resolved. Trimming stripped 3 bases from V and 0 bases from J, with 6 bases between. The CDR3 runs 14 residues. The germline gives CDR1 MNHEY, CDR2 SMNVEV (reference sequence). Written as DNA, the CDR3 is TGTGCCAGCAGTTTCAGGAATAGCAATCAGCCCCAGCATTTT. Its translation: CASSFRNSNQPQHF.

In the case of this clonotype: This may come from a read error, since a much larger clone is one base off. The chain carries TRBV29-1 and TRBJ2-7; possibly TRBD1 for D (6 bases). Germline V gene data show CDR1 as SQVTM and CDR2 as ANQGSEA. The CDR3 runs 13 residues. V was clipped by 5 bases and J by 6 bases, with 17 bases between them. CDR3 amino acids: CSVLEDRKAEQYF. The CDR3 DNA is TGCAGCGTTCTAGAAGACAGGAAAGCCGAGCAGTACTTC.

A few counts support this clonotype. The chain joins TRBV12-3 or TRBV12-4 to TRBJ2-7, with 8 bases lining up with TRBD2. V shed 6 bases, J shed 4 bases, and the junction held 5 bases outside the gene matches. The CDR3 is made up of 13 amino acids. The CDR3 loop reads CASSRLATYEQYF. CDR3 DNA: TGTGCCAGCAGCAGACTAGCGACTTACGAGCAGTACTTC.

This chain connects TRBV13 to TRBJ2-1; possible D gene TRBD2, 5 bases. The germline CDR1 and CDR2 sequences are PRHDT and FYEKMQ (reference sequence). This CDR3 spans 14 amino acids. V lost 8 bases and J 1 base, leaving 12 bases between the germline ends. CDR3 in amino acids: CASSEGRSYNEQFF. In DNA, the CDR3 is TGTGCCAGCTCAGAGGGCCGATCCTACAATGAGCAGTTCTTC. The entire variable domain, with the rest obtained from reference TRBV13 and TRBJ2-1, is as follows: AAGVIQSPRHLIKEKRETATLKCYPIPRHDTVYWYQQGPGQDPQFLISFYEKMQSDKGSIPDRFSAQQFSDYHSELNMSSLELGDSALYFCASSEGRSYNEQFFGPGTRLTVL.

Only one count was recorded for this clonotype. With a much larger clone just one base away, this may be a read error. V gene TRBV18 combines with J gene TRBJ2-2, with unresolved D. Germline CDR1 is KGHSH and CDR2 is LQKENI. There are 14 residues in the CDR3. The CDR3 protein is CDSSGEWATGELFF. The CDR3 DNA follows: TGTGACAGCTCAGGTGAATGGGCCACCGGGGAGCTGTTTTTT.

This clonotype is termed medium-sized. The chain recombines TRBV18 with TRBJ2-6, with unresolved D. This CDR3 is 17 amino acids long. The ends were cut back, 8 bases at V and 0 bases at J, with 17 bases in the middle. Germline V CDR1 and CDR2: KGHSH, LQKENI. The CDR3 sequence: CASTKETGGSGANVLTF. In DNA, the CDR3 is TGTGCCAGCACGAAGGAAACGGGCGGCTCTGGGGCCAACGTCCTGACTTTC.

This clonotype was counted between two and nine times. This rearrangement joins TRBV30 to TRBJ2-1, with D uncertain. The CDR3 is 15 amino acids. Germline CDR1 GTSNPN, CDR2 SVGIG (reference sequence). V was trimmed by 4 bases and J by 4 bases, leaving 17 bases between them. The CDR3, as DNA: TGTGCCTGGACTGAAGGTTTACTGATTTACAATGAGCAGTTCTTC. Its protein is CAWTEGLLIYNEQFF.

A word on this clonotype: Compared with germline, one end of the junction differs, possibly owing to a read error. CDR3 loop: CDSSSNSGRVHEQYF. The CDR3, as DNA: TGTGACAGCAGCTCAAATAGCGGGAGGGTTCACGAGCAGTACTTC. The chain joins TRBV7-9 to TRBJ2-7; TRBD2 aligns across 11 bases. The CDR3 covers 15 residues. Germline CDR1 reads SEHNR; CDR2 reads FQNEAQ (reference sequence).